Presented here are 27 T cell receptor beta chains from one specimen sequenced in a study of cytomegalovirus exposure and HLA in healthy donors. The data were produced by immunoSEQ multiplex PCR, yet TCRdb's version contains in-frame clones alone and is incomplete. The sample holds approximately 58,000 clones, 85% to 95% seen once. The sequenced material came from PBMCs. The receptors derive from a woman aged 18 to 35 in good health and CMV-seropositive.

The chain joins TRBV7-9 to TRBJ1-1, with D perhaps matching TRBD1 (5 bases). CDR1 is SEHNR and CDR2 is FQNEAQ in the germline V gene (reference sequence). V gave up 1 base and J gave up 2 bases, with 11 bases separating them. This CDR3 has 15 residues. The CDR3 region has the DNA TGTGCCAGCAGCTTAGGGGCGGGACCCAACACTGAAGCTTTCTTT. This translates into CASSLGAGPNTEAFF.

This chain joins TRBV19 and TRBJ2-7, with 8 nucleotides matching TRBD1. V shed 10 bases and J 3 bases; nucleotides not matched to a gene: 8. Germline-derived CDR1 and CDR2 are LNHDA and SQIVND (reference sequence). The length of the CDR3 is 13 residues. The CDR3, as DNA: TGTGCCACCCAGGGGGCGAGTAACTACGAGCAGTACTTC. This translates into CATQGASNYEQYF.

The chain has TRBV6-5 and TRBJ1-1; possible D gene TRBD1, 5 bases. Per germline, CDR1 MNHEY and CDR2 SVGAGI. V was clipped by 6 bases and J by 6 bases, with 14 bases between them. CDR3 length equals 13 residues. CDR3 region: CASSEGVWAEAFF. The DNA for the CDR3 is TGTGCCAGCAGCGAAGGGGTTTGGGCTGAAGCTTTCTTT.

This chain connects TRBV6-5 to TRBJ2-1; no clear D. The V gene's germline CDR1 is MNHEY and CDR2 SVGAGI. The CDR3 runs 12 residues. V shed 0 bases and J shed 8 bases, with 5 bases lying between them. CDR3 protein: CASSYSEDEQFF. CDR3 sequence (DNA): TGTGCCAGCAGTTACTCCGAGGATGAGCAGTTCTTC.

This clone has more than one count but fewer than ten. V and J are TRBV2 and TRBJ1-6; tentatively, D is TRBD1 (5 bases). The CDR3 covers 17 residues. V lost 5 bases, J lost 3 bases, and 17 bases lay in between. Germline loops: CDR1 SNHLY, CDR2 FYNNEI. The CDR3 coding sequence is TGTGCCAGCAGTCACCCTGACAGTCTCAACTATAATTCACCCCTCCACTTT. Protein: CASSHPDSLNYNSPLHF.

In this sample, this clone turned up once. The genes are TRBV19 and TRBJ1-1, with a tentative D call TRBD1 (5 bases). Trimming cost V 3 bases and J 0 bases, with 17 bases left between them. The CDR3 runs to 17 residues. Germline CDR1 is LNHDA and CDR2 is SQIVND (reference sequence). CDR3: CASSIGTSGRMNTEAFF. CDR3 in DNA: TGTGCCAGTAGTATTGGGACCTCTGGGAGGATGAACACTGAAGCTTTCTTT. The whole variable domain, filled in from reference TRBV19 and TRBJ1-1, reads DGGITQSPKYLFRKEGQNVTLSCEQNLNHDAMYWYRQDPGQGLRLIYYSQIVNDFQKGDIAEGYSVSREKKESFPLTVTSAQKNPTAFYLCASSIGTSGRMNTEAFFGQGTRLTVV.

V gene TRBV19 combines with J gene TRBJ1-2; D ambiguous. The germline V and J ends were trimmed by 3 bases and 7 bases, with 12 bases remaining between them. CDR1 and CDR2 from the germline V gene are LNHDA and SQIVND (reference sequence). CDR3 length: 13 amino acids. The CDR3 bases are TGTGCCAGTAGTATCGAGGGATCCGGTGGCTACACCTTC. It codes for CASSIEGSGGYTF.

The gene calls are TRBV29-1 and TRBJ1-2, with 10 bases identical to TRBD1. The CDR3 loop spans 16 amino acids. Germline V CDR1 and CDR2: SQVTM, ANQGSEA. With V trimmed by 7 bases and J by 6 bases, 17 bases remained unmatched. The CDR3 sequence is CSARGETGGSVNGYTF. In DNA, the CDR3 is TGCAGCGCCCGGGGGGAGACAGGGGGCTCGGTGAATGGCTACACCTTC.

The chain employs TRBV7-3 and TRBJ2-3, with TRBD1 matching over 7 bases. CDR3 length: 16 residues. Germline CDR1 and CDR2: SGHTA and FQGTGA. With V trimmed by 2 bases and J by 1 base, 6 bases remained unmatched. CDR3 nucleotide sequence: TGTGCCAGCAGCTTATCCACCGGACAGGGCACAGATACGCAGTATTTT. Residues: CASSLSTGQGTDTQYF.

The rearrangement links TRBV5-4 to TRBJ1-2; maybe TRBD1 (6 bases). The length of the CDR3 is 18 residues. CDR1 SGHNT and CDR2 YYREEE come from the germline V gene (reference sequence). With 3 bases removed from V and 2 bases from J, the gap between germline ends came to 23 bases. CDR3 loop: CASSSDSKGGRGNYGYTF. CDR3 bases: TGTGCCAGCAGCTCGGATAGCAAAGGGGGTCGGGGCAACTATGGCTACACCTTC.

The chain recombines TRBV18 with TRBJ2-5; the D gene is possibly TRBD2 (5 bases). Germline V CDR1 and CDR2: KGHSH, LQKENI. The CDR3 consists of 15 residues. V was shortened by 3 bases and J by 5 bases, with 16 bases between the two germline ends. The CDR3 reads CASSPYSAGGETQYF. The CDR3 DNA sequence: TGTGCCAGCTCACCTTATAGCGCGGGCGGGGAGACCCAGTACTTC.

This rearrangement joins TRBV25-1 to TRBJ1-1; D possibly corresponds to TRBD1 (5 bases). With 4 bases removed from V and 3 bases from J, the gap between germline ends came to 6 bases. The germline V gene encodes CDR1 MGHDK and CDR2 SYGVNS. The CDR3 is 12 residues long. The CDR3 nucleotides are TGTGCCAGCAGTGTGGGGCACACTGAAGCTTTCTTT. Protein: CASSVGHTEAFF.

This chain links TRBV11-1 with TRBJ2-3; 8 positions agree with TRBD2. CDR1 is SGHAT and CDR2 is FQDESV in the germline V gene (reference sequence). The trim removed 1 base at V and 1 base at J, leaving 10 bases unmatched. The CDR3 runs to 18 residues. CDR3 DNA sequence: TGTGCCAGCAGCTTAGGTTCCAGACTAGCGTCACGCACAGATACGCAGTATTTT. This translates into CASSLGSRLASRTDTQYF.

The chain carries TRBV11-3 and TRBJ2-1, with unresolved D. The V end was cut by 5 bases, the J end by 6 bases, with 11 bases between. From germline, CDR1 is SGHNT and CDR2 YENEEA. This CDR3 contains 13 residues. The CDR3 loop reads CASSPFDSNEQFF. CDR3 sequence (DNA): TGTGCCAGCAGCCCCTTCGACTCCAATGAGCAGTTCTTC. Full variable domain (missing parts from reference TRBV11-3 and TRBJ2-1): EAGVVQSPRYKIIEKKQPVAFWCNPISGHNTLYWYLQNLGQGPELLIRYENEEAVDDSQLPKDRFSAERLKGVDSTLKIQPAELGDSAVYLCASSPFDSNEQFFGPGTRLTVL.

V gene TRBV10-2 combines with J gene TRBJ2-2; 8 positions agree with TRBD2. CDR3 size: 17 residues. J lost 5 bases, V lost 0 bases, and 8 bases had no gene match. Germline CDR1 is WSHSY and CDR2 is SAAADI. The CDR3 coding sequence is TGCGCCAGCAGTGAGTCGCTCGGGAGGGCCGATACCGGGGAGCTGTTTTTT. It translates to CASSESLGRADTGELFF.

The V call is TRBV27, the J call TRBJ1-1; weak D call: TRBD1 (6 bases). The CDR3 covers 14 residues. Trimming took off 11 bases at V and 1 base at J, with 17 bases between the two ends. The V gene's germline CDR1 is MNHEY and CDR2 SMNVEV (reference sequence). In nucleotides, the CDR3 is TGTGCCGAGTATACAGGGCTGGGGAACACTGAAGCTTTCTTT. Protein: CAEYTGLGNTEAFF.

The chain carries TRBV7-2 and TRBJ2-7; D unresolved. Trimming cost V 5 bases and J 0 bases, with 5 bases left between them. This CDR3 spans 12 amino acids. Germline V gene sequence: CDR1 SGHTA, CDR2 FQGNSA. The CDR3 loop reads CASSQFSYEQYF. Written as DNA, the CDR3 is TGTGCCAGCAGCCAATTCTCCTACGAGCAGTACTTC.

The V gene is TRBV5-1, the J gene TRBJ2-3; a weak D match, TRBD2 (5 bases). Germline CDR1 reads SGHRS; CDR2 reads YFSETQ. V was clipped by 4 bases and J by 6 bases, with 12 bases between them. This CDR3 has 13 amino acids. The CDR3 sequence: CASSHGPGDTQYF. Here the CDR3 DNA reads TGCGCCAGCAGCCACGGACCGGGGGATACGCAGTATTTT. The full variable domain, rest sourced from reference TRBV5-1 and TRBJ2-3, is KAGVTQTPRYLIKTRGQQVTLSCSPISGHRSVSWYQQTPGQGLQFLFEYFSETQRNKGNFPGRFSGRQFSNSRSEMNVSTLELGDSALYLCASSHGPGDTQYFGPGTRLTVL.

V gene TRBV5-6 combines with J gene TRBJ2-6, with 8 nucleotides matching TRBD2. The CDR3 consists of 17 residues. The trim removed 4 bases at V and 0 bases at J, leaving 6 bases unmatched. The germline V gene encodes CDR1 SGHDT and CDR2 YYEEEE. CDR3 DNA sequence: TGTGCCAGCAGCAGCGGGGGTGGAAGCTCTGGGGCCAACGTCCTGACTTTC. Protein product: CASSSGGGSSGANVLTF.

CDR3 DNA sequence: TGCGCCAGCAGCCAAGGGACAGCGAGTGCGTCGGTAGAAAAACTGTTTTTT. Translated: CASSQGTASASVEKLFF. The chain uses TRBV4-1 and TRBJ1-4; D perhaps matches TRBD1 (6 bases). From germline, CDR1 is MGHRA and CDR2 YSYEKL. This CDR3 is 17 amino acids long. V shed 1 base and J shed 8 bases, with 20 bases lying between them.

V and J are TRBV11-3 and TRBJ2-1, with 8 bases fitting TRBD2. The V gene end was trimmed by 4 bases and the J gene end by 4 bases; junction bases not matched to a gene: 21. The CDR3 totals 20 residues. Germline values: CDR1 SGHNT, CDR2 YENEEA. This CDR3 is CASSSGTGTRGSGMYNEQFF. In DNA form, the CDR3 reads TGTGCCAGCAGCTCCGGAACAGGGACTCGGGGTAGCGGGATGTACAATGAGCAGTTCTTC. Based on the CDR3 plus reference TRBV11-3 and TRBJ2-1, the full variable domain is EAGVVQSPRYKIIEKKQPVAFWCNPISGHNTLYWYLQNLGQGPELLIRYENEEAVDDSQLPKDRFSAERLKGVDSTLKIQPAELGDSAVYLCASSSGTGTRGSGMYNEQFFGPGTRLTVL.

The count of this clone is one. The rearrangement uses TRBV18 and TRBJ1-3; no clear D. Germline V gives CDR1 KGHSH, CDR2 LQKENI. Trimming took off 3 bases at V and 1 base at J, with 10 bases between the two ends. CDR3 length: 15 amino acids. CDR3 residues: CASSPSTSSGNTIYF. CDR3 DNA sequence: TGTGCCAGCTCACCTTCGACTTCGTCTGGAAACACCATATATTTT.

This clone appeared a single time. This rearrangement joins TRBV10-2 to TRBJ2-1, with 9 bases that match TRBD1. With V trimmed by 7 bases and J by 9 bases, 10 bases remained unmatched. CDR1 is WSHSY and CDR2 is SAAADI in the germline V gene. This CDR3 comprises 14 residues. The CDR3 reads CASTRDRVVGEQFF. CDR3 bases: TGCGCCAGCACCCGGGACAGGGTAGTGGGTGAGCAGTTCTTC.

The chain recombines TRBV27 with TRBJ2-5; 12 bases are a match to TRBD2. From germline, CDR1 is MNHEY and CDR2 SMNVEV (reference sequence). The CDR3 length is 15 residues. The J segment lost 3 bases and the V segment lost 2 bases, leaving 1 base of the junction unmatched. The CDR3 region is CASSLLAGGKETQYF. CDR3 DNA: TGTGCCAGCAGTTTACTAGCGGGAGGGAAAGAGACCCAGTACTTC.

The chain has TRBV7-8 and TRBJ1-5; 7 bases match TRBD1. Looked up from germline, CDR1 is SGHVS and CDR2 is FQNEAQ. CDR3 length: 15 residues. V was pared by 5 bases and J by 9 bases, with 13 bases of the junction left unmatched. The DNA for the CDR3 is TGTGCCAGCAGCCCGCACCGGGACAGATATTGGCCCCAGCATTTT. As protein: CASSPHRDRYWPQHF.

This rearrangement joins TRBV28 to TRBJ2-5; 8 nucleotides agree with TRBD1. Germline V gene lookup returns CDR1 MDHEN and CDR2 SYDVKM. V shed 4 bases and J 4 bases; nucleotides not matched to a gene: 8. The CDR3 contains 15 residues. The CDR3 nucleotides read TGTGCCAGCAGTTCCGGACAGGGCGAGGTAGAGACCCAGTACTTC. Encoded protein: CASSSGQGEVETQYF.

This rearrangement joins TRBV9 to TRBJ2-7; 13 bases are a match to TRBD2. The junction had 4 bases not matched to a gene; V was cut back by 4 bases and J by 3 bases. Germline CDR1 SGDLS, CDR2 YYNGEE. The CDR3 spans 15 residues. CDR3 nucleotides: TGTGCCAGCAGCCCCACTAGCGGGAGGGTCTACGAGCAGTACTTC. Its translation is CASSPTSGRVYEQYF.